This T cell receptor beta chain is drawn from a study of blood T cell repertoires in COVID-19. In the study overall: Both acute and convalescent COVID-19 samples were obtained from the United States, Italy and Spain. From T cells, B-cell-depleted T cells, or PBMCs came the material, which was cDNA or gDNA.

Residents of 24 US areas, aged about 18 to 95 years, made up the participants. This clone appeared a few times. There are 15 residues in the CDR3. V was cut by 0 bases and J by 0 bases, with 6 bases left in between. Germline loops: CDR1 GTSNPN, CDR2 SVGIG (reference sequence). The table came from immunoSEQ multiplex PCR; TCRdb's copy has only in-frame clones and leaves some out. Of roughly 300,000 clones in the sample, 70% to 90% were seen once. This TCR derives from a woman aged 25 to 39 who had recovered from COVID-19. Sequenced: PBMCs or T cells enriched from blood (not recorded which). The V and J genes are TRBV30 and TRBJ1-6; D is undetermined. CDR3 nucleotide sequence: TGTGCCTGGAGTGTACCAGACTCCTATAATTCACCCCTCCACTTT. Residues: CAWSVPDSYNSPLHF.